The clone carrying this TCR beta chain was recorded only once. Authors' analysis steps: From reference gene primer amplification, estimates of nucleated cell counts were derived. Clones were read by immunoSEQ multiplex PCR, and TCRdb kept only the in-frame ones, dropping some. That table furnishes V, J and clone size, whereas the DNA furnished D and trimming. Of around 200,000 clones in the sample, 85% to 90% were seen once. The sample comes from a study of blood T cell repertoires in COVID-19. The CDR3 sequence is 13 residues long. J was trimmed by 14 bases and V by 3 bases; bases with no gene match: 11. Germline V lookup: CDR1 LNHNV, CDR2 YYDKDF (reference sequence).

The chain employs TRBV15 and TRBJ1-2, with 8 nucleotides matching TRBD1. The sequence derives from a woman aged 60 to 75 with COVID-19, enrolled during active disease. Sequenced material: peripheral blood. CDR3 bases: TGTGCCACCAGCAGGGGGACAGGTCGAATTGGTACCTTC. Translated, it gives CATSRGTGRIGTF. Full variable domain (remainder filled in from reference TRBV15 and TRBJ1-2): DAMVIQNPRYQVTQFGKPVTLSCSQTLNHNVMYWYQQKSSQAPKLLFHYYDKDFNNEADTPDNFQSRRPNTSFCFLDIRSPGLGDTAMYLCATSRGTGRIGTFGSGTRLTVV.